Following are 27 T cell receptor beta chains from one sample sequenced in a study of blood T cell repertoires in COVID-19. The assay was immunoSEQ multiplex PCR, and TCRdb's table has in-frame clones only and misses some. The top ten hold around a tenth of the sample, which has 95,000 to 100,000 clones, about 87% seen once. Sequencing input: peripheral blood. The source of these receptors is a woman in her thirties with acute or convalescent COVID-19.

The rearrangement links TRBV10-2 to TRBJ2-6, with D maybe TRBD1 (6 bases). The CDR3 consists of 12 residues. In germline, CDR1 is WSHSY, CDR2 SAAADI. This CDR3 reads CNTGSGANVLTF. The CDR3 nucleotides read TGCAACACAGGGTCCGGGGCCAACGTCCTGACTTTC.

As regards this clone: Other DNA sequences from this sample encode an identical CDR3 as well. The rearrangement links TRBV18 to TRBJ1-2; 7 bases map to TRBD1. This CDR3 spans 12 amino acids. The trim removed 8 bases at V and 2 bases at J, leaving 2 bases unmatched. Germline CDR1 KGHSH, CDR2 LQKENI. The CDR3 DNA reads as TGTGCCAGCCGGACAGGCAACTATGGCTACACCTTC. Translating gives CASRTGNYGYTF.

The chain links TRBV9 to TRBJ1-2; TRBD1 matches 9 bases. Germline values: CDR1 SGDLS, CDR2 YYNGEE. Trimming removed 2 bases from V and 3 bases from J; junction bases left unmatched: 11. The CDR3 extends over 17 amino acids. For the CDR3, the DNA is TGTGCCAGCAGCGTTGCCACGGGGGACAGGGATTACTATGGCTACACCTTC. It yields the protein CASSVATGDRDYYGYTF.

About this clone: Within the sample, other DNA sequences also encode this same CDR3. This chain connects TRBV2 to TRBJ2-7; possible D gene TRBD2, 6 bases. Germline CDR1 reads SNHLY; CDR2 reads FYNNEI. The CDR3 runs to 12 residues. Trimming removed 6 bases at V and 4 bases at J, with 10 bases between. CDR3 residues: CASSGDSYEQYF. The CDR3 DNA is TGTGCCAGCAGCGGGGACTCGTACGAGCAGTACTTC.

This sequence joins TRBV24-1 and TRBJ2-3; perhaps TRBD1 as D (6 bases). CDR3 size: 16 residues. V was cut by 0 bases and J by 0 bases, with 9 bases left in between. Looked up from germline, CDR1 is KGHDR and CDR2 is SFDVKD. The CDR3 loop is CATSDLVGASTDTQYF. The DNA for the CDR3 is TGTGCCACCAGTGATTTGGTGGGGGCTAGCACAGATACGCAGTATTTT.

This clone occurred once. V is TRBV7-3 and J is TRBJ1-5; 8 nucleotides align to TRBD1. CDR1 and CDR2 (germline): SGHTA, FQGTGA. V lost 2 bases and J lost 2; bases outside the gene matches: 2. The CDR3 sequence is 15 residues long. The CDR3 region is CASSLGDRCNQPQHF. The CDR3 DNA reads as TGTGCCAGCAGCTTAGGGGACAGGTGCAATCAGCCCCAGCATTTT.

CDR3 sequence (DNA): TGTGCCAGCTCACCGGGACAGCAACCCTACGAGCAGTACTTC. This codes for CASSPGQQPYEQYF. This rearrangement joins TRBV18 to TRBJ2-7; 7 bases fit TRBD1. Germline assignment: CDR1 KGHSH and CDR2 LQKENI. The V segment lost 3 bases and the J segment 2 bases; nucleotides outside the gene matches: 4. The CDR3 loop spans 14 amino acids.

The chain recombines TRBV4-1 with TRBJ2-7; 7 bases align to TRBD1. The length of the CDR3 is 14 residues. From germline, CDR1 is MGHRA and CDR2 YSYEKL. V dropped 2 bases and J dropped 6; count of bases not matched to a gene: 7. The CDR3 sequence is CASSQLTGFGEQYF. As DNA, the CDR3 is TGCGCCAGCAGCCAACTGACAGGGTTCGGCGAGCAGTACTTC.

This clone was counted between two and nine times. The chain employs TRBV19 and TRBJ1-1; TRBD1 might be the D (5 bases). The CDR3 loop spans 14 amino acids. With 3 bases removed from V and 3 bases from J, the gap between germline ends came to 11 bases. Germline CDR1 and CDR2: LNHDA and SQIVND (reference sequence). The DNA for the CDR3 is TGTGCCAGTAGTATGGCAGGGCGCGACACTGAAGCTTTCTTT. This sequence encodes CASSMAGRDTEAFF.

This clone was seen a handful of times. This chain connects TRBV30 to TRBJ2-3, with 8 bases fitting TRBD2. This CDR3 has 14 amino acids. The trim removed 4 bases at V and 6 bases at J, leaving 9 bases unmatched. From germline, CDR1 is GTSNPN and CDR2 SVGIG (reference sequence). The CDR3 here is CAWKWGRGVDTQYF. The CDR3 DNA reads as TGTGCCTGGAAGTGGGGGCGGGGGGTTGATACGCAGTATTTT.

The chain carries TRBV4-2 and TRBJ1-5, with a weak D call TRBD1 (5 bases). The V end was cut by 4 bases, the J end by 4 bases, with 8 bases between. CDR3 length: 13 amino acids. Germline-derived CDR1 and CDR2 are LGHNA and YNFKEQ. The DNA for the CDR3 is TGTGCCAGCAGCCCCCCAGGGAATCAGCCCCAGCATTTT. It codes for CASSPPGNQPQHF.

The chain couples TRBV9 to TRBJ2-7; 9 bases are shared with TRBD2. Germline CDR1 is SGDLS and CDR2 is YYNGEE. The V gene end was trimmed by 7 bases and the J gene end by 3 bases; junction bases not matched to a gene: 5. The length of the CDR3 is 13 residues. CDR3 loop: CASGSTSGYEQYF. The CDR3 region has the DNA TGTGCCAGCGGCTCGACTAGCGGCTACGAGCAGTACTTC.

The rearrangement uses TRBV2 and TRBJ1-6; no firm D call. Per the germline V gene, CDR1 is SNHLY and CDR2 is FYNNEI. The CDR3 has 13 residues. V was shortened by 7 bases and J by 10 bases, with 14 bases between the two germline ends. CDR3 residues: CASKTTISSPLHF. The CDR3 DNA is TGTGCCAGCAAAACTACTATCAGCTCACCCCTCCACTTT. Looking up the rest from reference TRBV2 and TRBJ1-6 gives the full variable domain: EPEVTQTPSHQVTQMGQEVILRCVPISNHLYFYWYRQILGQKVEFLVSFYNNEISEKSEIFDDQFSVERPDGSNFTLKIRSTKLEDSAMYFCASKTTISSPLHFGNGTRLTVT.

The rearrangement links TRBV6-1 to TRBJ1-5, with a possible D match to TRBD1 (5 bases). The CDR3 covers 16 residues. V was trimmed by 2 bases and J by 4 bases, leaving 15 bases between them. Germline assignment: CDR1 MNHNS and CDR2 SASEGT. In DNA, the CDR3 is TGTGCCAGCAGTGAACGCGGGGGAGGGGCGAATCAGCCCCAGCATTTT. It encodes CASSERGGGANQPQHF.

In DNA form, the CDR3 reads TGTGCCAGCAACCCGGGGAGGAGGACTGACGGCTACACCTTC. Residues: CASNPGRRTDGYTF. V usage is TRBV6-5 and J usage is TRBJ1-2; D not certain. Looked up from germline, CDR1 is MNHEY and CDR2 is SVGAGI. Trimming stripped 7 bases from V and 8 bases from J, with 20 bases between. The CDR3 totals 14 residues.

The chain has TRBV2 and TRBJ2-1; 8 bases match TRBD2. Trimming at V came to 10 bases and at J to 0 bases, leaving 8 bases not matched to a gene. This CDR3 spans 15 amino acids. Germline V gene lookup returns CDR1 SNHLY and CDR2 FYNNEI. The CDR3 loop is CATSAGTSSYNEQFF. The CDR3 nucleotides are TGTGCCACCTCCGCCGGGACTAGCTCCTACAATGAGCAGTTCTTC.

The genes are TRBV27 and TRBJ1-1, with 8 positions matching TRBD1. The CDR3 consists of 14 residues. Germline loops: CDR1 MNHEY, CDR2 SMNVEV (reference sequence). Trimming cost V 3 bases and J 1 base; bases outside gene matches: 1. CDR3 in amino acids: CASSFGQGNTEAFF. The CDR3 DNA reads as TGTGCCAGCAGTTTCGGACAGGGGAACACTGAAGCTTTCTTT.

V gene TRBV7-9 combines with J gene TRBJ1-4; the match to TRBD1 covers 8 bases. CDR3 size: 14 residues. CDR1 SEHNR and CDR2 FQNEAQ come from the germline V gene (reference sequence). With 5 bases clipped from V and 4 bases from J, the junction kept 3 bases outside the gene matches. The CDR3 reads CASSKTGDNEKLFF. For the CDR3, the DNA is TGTGCCAGCAGCAAGACAGGGGATAATGAAAAACTGTTTTTT.

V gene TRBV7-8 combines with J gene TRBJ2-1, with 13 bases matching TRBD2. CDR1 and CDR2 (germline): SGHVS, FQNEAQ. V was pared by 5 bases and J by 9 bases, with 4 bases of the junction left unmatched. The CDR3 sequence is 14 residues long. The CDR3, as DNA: TGTGCCAGCAGCCCGACTAGCGGGGGGCGTGAGCAGTTCTTC. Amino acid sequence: CASSPTSGGREQFF.

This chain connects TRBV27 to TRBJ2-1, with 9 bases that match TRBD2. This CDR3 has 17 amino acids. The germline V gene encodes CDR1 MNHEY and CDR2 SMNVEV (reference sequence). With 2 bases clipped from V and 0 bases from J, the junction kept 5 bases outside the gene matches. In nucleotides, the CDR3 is TGTGCCAGCAGTTTACTCGCTAGCGGGGCCTCCTACAATGAGCAGTTCTTC. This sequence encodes CASSLLASGASYNEQFF.

The DNA of the CDR3 is TGTGCCAGCAGTTTAAACACCAACTATGGCTACACCTTC. Amino acids: CASSLNTNYGYTF. The chain links TRBV12-3 or TRBV12-4 to TRBJ1-2; D is unclear. V was trimmed by 2 bases and J by 2 bases, leaving 6 bases between them. The CDR3 spans 13 residues.

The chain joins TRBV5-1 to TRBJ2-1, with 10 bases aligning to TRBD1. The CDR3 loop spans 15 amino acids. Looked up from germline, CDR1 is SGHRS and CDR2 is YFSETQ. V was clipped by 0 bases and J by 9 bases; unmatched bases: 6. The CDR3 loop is CASSLGGTGAGEQFF. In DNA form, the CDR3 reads TGCGCCAGCAGCTTGGGAGGGACAGGGGCTGGTGAGCAGTTCTTC.

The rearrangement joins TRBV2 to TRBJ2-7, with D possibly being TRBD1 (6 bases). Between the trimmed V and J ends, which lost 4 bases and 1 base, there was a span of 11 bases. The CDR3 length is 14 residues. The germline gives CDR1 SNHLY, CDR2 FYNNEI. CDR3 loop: CASSARTASYEQYF. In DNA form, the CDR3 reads TGTGCCAGCAGTGCCCGGACAGCGTCCTACGAGCAGTACTTC.

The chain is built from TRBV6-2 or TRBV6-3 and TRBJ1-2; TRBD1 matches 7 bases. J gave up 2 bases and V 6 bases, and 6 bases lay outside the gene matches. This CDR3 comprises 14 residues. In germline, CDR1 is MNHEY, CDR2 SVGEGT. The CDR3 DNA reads TGTGCCAGCAGCCCAGGGACAGCGAACTATGGCTACACCTTC. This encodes CASSPGTANYGYTF.

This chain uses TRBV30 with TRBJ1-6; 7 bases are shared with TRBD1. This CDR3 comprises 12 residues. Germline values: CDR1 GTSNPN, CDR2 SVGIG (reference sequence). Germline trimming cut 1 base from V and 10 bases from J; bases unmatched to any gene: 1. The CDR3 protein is CAWSGRGSPLHF. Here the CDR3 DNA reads TGTGCCTGGAGTGGCAGGGGGTCACCCCTCCACTTT.

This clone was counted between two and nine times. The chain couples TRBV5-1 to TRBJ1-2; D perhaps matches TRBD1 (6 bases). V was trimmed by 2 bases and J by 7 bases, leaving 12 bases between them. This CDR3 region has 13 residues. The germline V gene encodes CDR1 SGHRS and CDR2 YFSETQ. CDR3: CASSLAGEVGYTF. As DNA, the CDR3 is TGCGCCAGCAGCTTAGCAGGGGAAGTTGGCTACACCTTC. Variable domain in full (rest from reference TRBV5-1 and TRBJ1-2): KAGVTQTPRYLIKTRGQQVTLSCSPISGHRSVSWYQQTPGQGLQFLFEYFSETQRNKGNFPGRFSGRQFSNSRSEMNVSTLELGDSALYLCASSLAGEVGYTFGSGTRLTVV.

CDR3 nucleotides: TGTGCCAGCAGCGCCAGAACAACTAATGAAAAACTGTTTTTT. Translating it yields CASSARTTNEKLFF. The chain recombines TRBV9 with TRBJ1-4; D unresolved. The V gene lost 3 bases and the J gene lost 0 bases, with 6 bases spanning the gap. This CDR3 contains 14 residues. Germline-derived CDR1 and CDR2 are SGDLS and YYNGEE.